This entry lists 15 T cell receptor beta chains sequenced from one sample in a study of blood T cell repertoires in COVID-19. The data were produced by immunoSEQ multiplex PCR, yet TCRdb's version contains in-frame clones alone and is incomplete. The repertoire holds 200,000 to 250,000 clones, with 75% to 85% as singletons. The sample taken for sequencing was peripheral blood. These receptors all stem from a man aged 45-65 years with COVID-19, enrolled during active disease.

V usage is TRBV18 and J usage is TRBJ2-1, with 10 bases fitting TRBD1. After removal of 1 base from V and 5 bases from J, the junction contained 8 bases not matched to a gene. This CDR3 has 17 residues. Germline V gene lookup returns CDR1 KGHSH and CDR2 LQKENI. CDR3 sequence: CASSPQRQGAGNNEQFF. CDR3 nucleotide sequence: TGTGCCAGCTCACCACAAAGACAGGGGGCGGGGAACAATGAGCAGTTCTTC.

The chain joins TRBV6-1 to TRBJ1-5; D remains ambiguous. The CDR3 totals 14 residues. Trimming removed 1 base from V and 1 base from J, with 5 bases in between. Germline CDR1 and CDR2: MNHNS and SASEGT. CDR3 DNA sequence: TGTGCCAGCAGTGAAGTAGCGAGCAATCAGCCCCAGCATTTT. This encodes CASSEVASNQPQHF.

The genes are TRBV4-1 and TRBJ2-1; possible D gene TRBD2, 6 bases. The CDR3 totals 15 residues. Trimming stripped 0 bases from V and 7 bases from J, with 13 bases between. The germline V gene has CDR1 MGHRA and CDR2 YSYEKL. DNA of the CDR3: TGCGCCAGCAGCCAAGATTCGGGAGTATTGAATGAGCAGTTCTTC. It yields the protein CASSQDSGVLNEQFF.

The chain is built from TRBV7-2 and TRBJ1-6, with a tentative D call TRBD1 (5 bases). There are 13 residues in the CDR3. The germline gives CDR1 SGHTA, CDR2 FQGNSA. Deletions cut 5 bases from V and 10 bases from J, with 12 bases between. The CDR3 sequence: CASSRVGGSPLHF. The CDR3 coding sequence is TGTGCCAGCAGCCGGGTCGGGGGATCACCCCTCCACTTT.

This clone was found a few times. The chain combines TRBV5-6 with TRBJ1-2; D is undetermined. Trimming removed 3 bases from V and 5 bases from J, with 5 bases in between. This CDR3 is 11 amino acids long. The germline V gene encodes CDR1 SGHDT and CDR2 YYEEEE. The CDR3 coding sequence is TGTGCCAGCAGCTCGACATATGGCTACACCTTC. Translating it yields CASSSTYGYTF. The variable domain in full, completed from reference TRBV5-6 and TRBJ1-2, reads DAGVTQSPTHLIKTRGQQVTLRCSPKSGHDTVSWYQQALGQGPQFIFQYYEEEERQRGNFPDRFSGHQFPNYSSELNVNALLLGDSALYLCASSSTYGYTFGSGTRLTVV.

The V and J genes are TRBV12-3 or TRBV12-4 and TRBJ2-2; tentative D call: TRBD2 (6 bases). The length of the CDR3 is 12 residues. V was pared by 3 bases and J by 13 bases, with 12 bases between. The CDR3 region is CASSFREIGLFF. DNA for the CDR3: TGTGCCAGCAGTTTTCGGGAGATTGGGCTGTTTTTT.

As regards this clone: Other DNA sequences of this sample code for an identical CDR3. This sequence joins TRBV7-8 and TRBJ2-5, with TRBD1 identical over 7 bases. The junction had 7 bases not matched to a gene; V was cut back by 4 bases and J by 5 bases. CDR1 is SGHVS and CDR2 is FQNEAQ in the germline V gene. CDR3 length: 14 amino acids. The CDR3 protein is CASSSRTGRETQYF. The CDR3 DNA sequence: TGTGCCAGCAGCTCCCGGACAGGCAGGGAGACCCAGTACTTC.

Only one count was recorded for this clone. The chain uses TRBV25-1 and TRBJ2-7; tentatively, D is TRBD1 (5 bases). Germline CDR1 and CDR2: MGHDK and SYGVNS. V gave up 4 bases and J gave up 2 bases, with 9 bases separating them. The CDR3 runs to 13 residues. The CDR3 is CASSAGIAYEQYF. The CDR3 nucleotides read TGTGCCAGCAGTGCAGGGATCGCCTACGAGCAGTACTTC.

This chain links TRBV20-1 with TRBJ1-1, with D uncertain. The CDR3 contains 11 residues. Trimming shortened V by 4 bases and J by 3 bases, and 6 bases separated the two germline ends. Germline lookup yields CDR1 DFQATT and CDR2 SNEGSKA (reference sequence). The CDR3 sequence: CSATPHTEAFF. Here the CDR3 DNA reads TGCAGTGCTACCCCTCACACTGAAGCTTTCTTT.

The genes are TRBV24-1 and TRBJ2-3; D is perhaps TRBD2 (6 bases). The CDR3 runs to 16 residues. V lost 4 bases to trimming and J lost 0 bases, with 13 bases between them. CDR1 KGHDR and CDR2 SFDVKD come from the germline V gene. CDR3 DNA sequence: TGTGCCACCAGTGACCCCCTCGGAGGGAGCACAGATACGCAGTATTTT. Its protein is CATSDPLGGSTDTQYF.

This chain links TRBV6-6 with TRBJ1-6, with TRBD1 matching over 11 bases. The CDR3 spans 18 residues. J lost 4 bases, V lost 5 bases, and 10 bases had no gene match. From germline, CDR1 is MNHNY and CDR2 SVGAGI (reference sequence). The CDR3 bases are TGTGCCAGCAGTCCCACCTGGACAGGGGGCGGGTATAATTCACCCCTCCACTTT. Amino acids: CASSPTWTGGGYNSPLHF.

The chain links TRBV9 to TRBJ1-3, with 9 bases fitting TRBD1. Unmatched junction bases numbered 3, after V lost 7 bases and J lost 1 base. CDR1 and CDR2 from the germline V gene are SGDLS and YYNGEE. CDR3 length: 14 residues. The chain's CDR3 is CASQQGASGNTIYF. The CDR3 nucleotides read TGTGCCAGCCAACAGGGGGCGTCTGGAAACACCATATATTTT.

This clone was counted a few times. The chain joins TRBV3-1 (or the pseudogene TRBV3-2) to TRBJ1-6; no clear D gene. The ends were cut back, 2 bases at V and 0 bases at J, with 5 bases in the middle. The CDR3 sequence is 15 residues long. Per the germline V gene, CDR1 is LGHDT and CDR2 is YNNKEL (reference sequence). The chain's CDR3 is CASSQRSSYNSPLHF. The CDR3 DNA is TGTGCCAGCAGCCAACGGAGCTCCTATAATTCACCCCTCCACTTT.

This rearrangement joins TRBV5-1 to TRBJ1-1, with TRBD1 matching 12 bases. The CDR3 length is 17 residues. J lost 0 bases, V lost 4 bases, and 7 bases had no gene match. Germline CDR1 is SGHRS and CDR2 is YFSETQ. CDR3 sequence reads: CASSVGQGAPMNTEAFF. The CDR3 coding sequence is TGCGCCAGCAGCGTGGGACAGGGGGCCCCGATGAACACTGAAGCTTTCTTT.

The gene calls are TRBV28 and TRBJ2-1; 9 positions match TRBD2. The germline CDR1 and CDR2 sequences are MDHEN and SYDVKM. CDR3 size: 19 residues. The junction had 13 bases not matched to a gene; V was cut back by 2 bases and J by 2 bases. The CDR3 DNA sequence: TGTGCCAGCAGTTTAACACAATCTCGGCGGGGGGGGACCTACAATGAGCAGTTCTTC. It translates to CASSLTQSRRGGTYNEQFF.